The 12 T cell receptor beta chains below come from one sample, sequenced in a study of blood T cells in healthy people across ages. Combining a sample-barcoded 5' primer with a J-beta primer mix, a second PCR ran for about 7 to 11 cycles. MiXCR was run by TCRdb on the 5' RACE reads, yielding one entry per CDR3 protein. In the table there are roughly 2 million distinct CDR3 sequences, 49% of which are singletons. The specimen was blood. The receptors originated from a woman aged 40 to 50 in good health.

V and J are TRBV11-2 and TRBJ2-3; maybe TRBD2 (5 bases). Trimming left V 2 bases short and J 0 bases short, with 18 bases between. CDR3 length: 18 amino acids. CDR1 and CDR2 (germline): SGHAT, FQNNGV. This CDR3 reads CASSLTTNTGQSTDTQYF. In DNA, the CDR3 is TGTGCCAGCAGCTTAACGACTAACACGGGCCAGAGCACAGATACGCAGTATTTT.

The J gene is TRBJ1-5, the V gene TRBV4-3; D possibly corresponds to TRBD1 (6 bases). Trimming stripped 1 base from V and 3 bases from J, with 13 bases between. The CDR3 runs 16 residues. The germline V gene encodes CDR1 LGHNA and CDR2 YSLEER. This CDR3 is CASSQGSGALNQPQHF. The CDR3 nucleotides read TGCGCCAGCAGCCAAGGGTCAGGGGCTCTCAATCAGCCCCAGCATTTT.

This clonotype showed up just a few times. The genes are TRBV4-2 and TRBJ1-2; D perhaps matches TRBD1 (5 bases). Germline CDR1 LGHNA, CDR2 YNFKEQ. V dropped 3 bases and J dropped 7 bases, with 6 bases sitting between them. The CDR3 is 11 residues long. The CDR3 loop is CASSQQGGYTF. The CDR3 DNA sequence: TGTGCCAGCAGCCAGCAGGGTGGCTACACCTTC.

The chain joins TRBV20-1 to TRBJ1-5, with a weak D call TRBD1 (6 bases). From germline, CDR1 is DFQATT and CDR2 SNEGSKA (reference sequence). The CDR3 is 13 residues long. The V end lost 0 bases, the J end lost 10 bases, and 13 bases lay between the germline ends. Here the CDR3 DNA reads TGCAGTGCTAGAGACGACAGGCTTAAACCCCAGCATTTT. Translated, it gives CSARDDRLKPQHF.

The V and J genes are TRBV7-9 and TRBJ2-4; TRBD1 matches 8 bases. This CDR3 is 17 amino acids long. The V and J ends lost 4 bases and 2 bases, in that order; junction bases with no gene match: 10. CDR1 SEHNR and CDR2 FQNEAQ come from the germline V gene (reference sequence). The CDR3 reads CASSSMGQDFSKNIQYF. Here the CDR3 DNA reads TGTGCCAGCAGCTCCATGGGACAGGACTTTTCCAAAAACATTCAGTACTTC.

The rearrangement links TRBV12-3 or TRBV12-4 to TRBJ2-5; the D is unclear. CDR3 length: 14 residues. The germline V and J ends were trimmed by 5 bases and 2 bases, with 12 bases remaining between them. The CDR3: CASSKGPAQETQYF. CDR3 nucleotide sequence: TGTGCCAGCAGTAAGGGCCCGGCACAAGAGACCCAGTACTTC.

This clonotype was observed a few times. The rearrangement joins TRBV7-2 to TRBJ2-3, with a tentative D call TRBD2 (5 bases). Germline V gene data show CDR1 as SGHTA and CDR2 as FQGNSA. CDR3 size: 13 residues. The V gene lost 5 bases and the J gene lost 7 bases, with 13 bases spanning the gap. The CDR3 DNA is TGTGCCAGCAGCCAGCACCCGGGGAATACGCAGTATTTT. Translation: CASSQHPGNTQYF.

V is TRBV12-3 or TRBV12-4 and J is TRBJ2-3, with 7 positions matching TRBD1. The V segment lost 6 bases and the J segment 0 bases; nucleotides outside the gene matches: 12. This CDR3 is built from 17 residues. CDR3 bases: TGTGCCAGCAGCGTCGGGACAGCTTTTTCTAGCACAGATACGCAGTATTTT. Translated: CASSVGTAFSSTDTQYF.

The J gene is TRBJ2-3, the V gene TRBV9; D possibly corresponds to TRBD2 (6 bases). V was pared by 0 bases and J by 2 bases, with 13 bases between. This CDR3 is built from 16 residues. Looked up from germline, CDR1 is SGDLS and CDR2 is YYNGEE. DNA of the CDR3: TGTGCCAGCAGCGTAGCAGGGCGGGGACTCACAGATACGCAGTATTTT. It codes for CASSVAGRGLTDTQYF.

The chain uses TRBV12-3 or TRBV12-4 and TRBJ2-2; D is unresolved. V gave up 4 bases and J gave up 5 bases, with 20 bases separating them. The CDR3 extends over 17 amino acids. CDR3 sequence reads: CASSYLKNSLGTGELFF. The CDR3 nucleotides read TGTGCCAGCAGTTACCTTAAAAACAGCCTAGGAACCGGGGAGCTGTTTTTT.

This rearrangement joins TRBV10-3 to TRBJ1-2; D unresolved. V lost 0 bases and J lost 7, with 15 bases in between. Germline V gene sequence: CDR1 ENHRY, CDR2 SYGVKD. This CDR3 spans 15 amino acids. The CDR3 DNA reads TGTGCCATCAGTGAGTCCGGGGTCGAAACATCTGGCTACACCTTC. This sequence encodes CAISESGVETSGYTF.

The chain combines TRBV3-1 with TRBJ1-1; the D is unclear. Trimming stripped 6 bases from V and 4 bases from J, with 6 bases between. The CDR3 is made up of 11 amino acids. Germline CDR1 and CDR2: LGHDT and YNNKEL (reference sequence). CDR3 in amino acids: CASRGPTEAFF. CDR3 bases: TGTGCCAGCAGGGGCCCCACTGAAGCTTTCTTT.